The clone carrying this T cell receptor beta chain appeared once. The PCR ran on 60 Vbeta and 13 Jbeta primers. Clones were sequenced by immunoSEQ multiplex PCR, and TCRdb holds only the in-frame ones, with some missing. The repertoire holds roughly 150,000 clones, with roughly 80% as singletons. V lost 4 bases and J lost 11, with 9 bases in between. The CDR3 runs 11 residues. Germline assignment: CDR1 MNHNY and CDR2 SVGAGI (reference sequence). The sample is drawn from a study of cytomegalovirus exposure and HLA in healthy donors. This chain uses TRBV6-6 with TRBJ1-5, with unresolved D. Sample: PBMCs. This TCR came from a male donor in good health and CMV-seronegative. CDR3 in amino acids: CASSSGGSQHF. CDR3 in DNA: TGTGCCAGCAGTTCGGGTGGGTCCCAGCATTTT.